This T cell receptor (beta chain) was recovered during a study of blood T cell repertoires in COVID-19. Some clones are missing from TCRdb's copy, which holds only in-frame ones; the method was immunoSEQ multiplex PCR. The table includes 230,000 or so clones, roughly 90% detected once. The CDR3 sequence is 15 residues long. With 4 bases removed from V and 2 bases from J, the gap between germline ends came to 15 bases. Germline V gene lookup returns CDR1 SGHTS and CDR2 YDEGEE. Participant reports of clinical history set cohort assignment. The TCR sequence derives from a young woman who had recovered from COVID-19. The chain is built from TRBV5-8 and TRBJ1-1; D unclear. Specimen: PBMCs or T cells enriched from blood (not recorded which). The CDR3 region has the DNA TGTGCCAGCAGCCTGCGTGCCTTCTTCAACACTGAAGCTTTCTTT. Encoded protein: CASSLRAFFNTEAFF.